Listed below are T cell receptor beta chains from one sample, sequenced in a study of OX40 agonist ivuxolimab in advanced cancers. Repertoires were generated with immunoSEQ multiplex PCR, while TCRdb's copy carries only in-frame clones and drops some. The table shows roughly 73,000 clones, with 85% to 90% occurring only once. The sequencing used CD4+ or CD8+ T cells sorted from blood, collected in a trial of the OX40 agonist ivuxolimab. The receptors here all came from an adult with an advanced solid tumor such as melanoma, head and neck, liver or kidney cancer. The conserved cysteine and the conserved F or W are not part of the CDR3 here.

j_call v_call cdr3_aa
TRBJ2-7 TRBV27 ASSHSPGYEQY
TRBJ2-3 TRBV5-4 ASSPSGGPDTQY
TRBJ1-1 TRBV18 ASSPALGARTEAF
TRBJ2-3 TRBV27 ASRLAGSTDTQY
TRBJ1-5 TRBV28 ASSFGQGWASNQPQH
TRBJ1-1 TRBV11-2 ASSRQVLDTEAF
TRBJ2-1 TRBV10-3 AISESTSGRHEQF
TRBJ2-3 TRBV7-9 ASSSSGQLTDTQY
TRBJ1-1 TRBV7-3 ASSLVDNTEAF
TRBJ2-5 TRBV15 ATSRGGQYPQETQY
TRBJ2-1 TRBV5-1 ASSWGTSGSNEQF
TRBJ1-4 TRBV7-9 ASSLSGQYEKLF
TRBJ2-1 TRBV5-4 ASSPSGRGGGEQF
TRBJ2-3 TRBV19 ASTPSGSTDTQY
TRBJ1-2 TRBV9 ASSALTGTYGYT
TRBJ1-2 TRBV27 ASKGGERGYT
TRBJ2-1 TRBV29-1 SVIAGGTYNEQF
TRBJ2-7 TRBV5-1 ASSLYPGRENYEQY
TRBJ1-1 TRBV9 ATGRTVGTEAF
TRBJ1-4 TRBV6-6 ASSYTTGDNEKLF
TRBJ1-5 TRBV19 ASSDRVQEPQH
TRBJ2-3 TRBV5-1 ASSLLQGAVDTQY
TRBJ1-3 TRBV19 ASSLDRPSSGNTIY
TRBJ2-5 TRBV15 ATSSPRTGGQETQY
TRBJ2-7 TRBV28 ASRTAGVHEQY
TRBJ1-2 TRBV7-3 ASSLYRGYGYT
TRBJ2-5 TRBV28 ASSSGFVKTQY
TRBJ2-1 TRBV19 ASSIDRGRNEQF
TRBJ2-3 TRBV28 ASSSYGGRGSTDTQY
TRBJ2-3 TRBV7-2 ASNLLPPVSGDTQY
TRBJ1-2 TRBV27 ASSLVGGSYT
TRBJ2-7 TRBV30 AWSPERGTSGWYEQY
TRBJ1-2 TRBV11-1 ASSLNTGLPYGYT